Listed below are T cell receptor beta chains from one sample, sequenced in a study of blood T cell repertoires in COVID-19. Libraries were prepared by immunoSEQ multiplex PCR; TCRdb keeps only in-frame clonotypes and omits some of them. The data show some 120,000 clones, with about 89% seen just once and over 3.5% held by the top ten. The sample taken for sequencing was peripheral blood. Receptors were obtained from a woman aged 55-69 years with acute or convalescent COVID-19. Both conserved end residues are part of each CDR3. The order of the fields is clone size, J gene, D gene, V gene, CDR3 protein, CDR3 DNA. D genes are given only for firm matches. Expanded clones get a size class; other rows say once, few or many, or leave the size out.

.	TRBJ1-5	TRBD1	TRBV2	CASSGPMTTGTGLSQPQHF	TGTGCCAGCAGTGGTCCTATGACTACCGGGACAGGGTTAAGTCAGCCCCAGCATTTT
.	TRBJ1-3	.	TRBV10-3	CAISRSGNTIYF	TGTGCCATCTCTCGCTCTGGAAACACCATATATTTT
.	TRBJ2-1	TRBD1	TRBV7-9	CASSDYGQGSYNEQFF	TGTGCCAGCAGCGATTATGGACAGGGATCCTACAATGAGCAGTTCTTC
once	TRBJ1-1	.	TRBV11-2	CASSVKQGKNTEAFF	TGTGCCAGCAGCGTAAAACAGGGTAAGAACACTGAAGCTTTCTTT
.	TRBJ1-3	TRBD1	TRBV6-5	CASDRGLGNTIYF	TGTGCCAGTGACAGGGGGCTTGGAAACACCATATATTTT
.	TRBJ1-2	.	TRBV7-3	CASSPFPGGNYGYTF	TGTGCCAGCAGCCCCTTTCCTGGCGGGAACTATGGCTACACCTTC
.	TRBJ1-1	TRBD1	TRBV25-1	CASSDDRGGTEAFF	TGTGCCAGCAGTGATGACAGGGGAGGCACTGAAGCTTTCTTT
.	TRBJ2-5	TRBD1	TRBV5-1	CASSFGTAQETQYF	TGCGCCAGCAGCTTCGGGACAGCCCAAGAGACCCAGTACTTC
once	TRBJ2-1	.	TRBV5-1	CASSLDRVNGEQFF	TGCGCCAGCAGCTTGGACAGAGTGAATGGTGAGCAGTTCTTC
few	TRBJ1-1	TRBD1	TRBV18	CASSVLQGDTEAFF	TGTGCCAGCTCGGTCCTACAGGGGGACACTGAAGCTTTCTTT
.	TRBJ2-2	.	TRBV28	CASRDTEFANTGELFF	TGTGCCAGCAGGGATACAGAGTTCGCGAACACCGGGGAGCTGTTTTTT
.	TRBJ1-2	.	TRBV5-6	CASSGWRGYTF	TGTGCCAGCAGCGGATGGAGGGGCTACACCTTC
.	TRBJ2-1	TRBD2	TRBV27	CASSRSGAYNEQFF	TGTGCCAGCAGTCGTAGCGGGGCCTACAATGAGCAGTTCTTC
.	TRBJ1-6	TRBD1	TRBV3-1/TRBV3-2	CASSPPTGSNSPLHF	TGTGCCAGCAGCCCTCCGACAGGGTCTAACTCACCCCTCCACTTT
.	TRBJ1-3	.	TRBV30	CAWSQGTSGNTIYF	TGTGCCTGGAGTCAGGGGACCTCTGGAAACACCATATATTTT
once	TRBJ2-5	.	TRBV28	CATIGGRSQYF	TGTGCCACTATTGGAGGACGGTCCCAGTACTTC
.	TRBJ2-1	.	TRBV3-1/TRBV3-2	CASSLSGTPPYNEQFF	TGTGCCAGCAGCCTCTCCGGGACTCCCCCCTACAATGAGCAGTTCTTC
.	TRBJ2-1	.	TRBV7-7	CASSSGLTVSYNEQFF	TGTGCTAGCAGCTCCGGACTAACTGTCTCCTACAATGAGCAGTTCTTC
once	TRBJ1-3	TRBD1	TRBV11-2	CASRTLGQGHTIYF	TGTGCCAGCAGGACCCTCGGACAGGGACACACCATATATTTT
.	TRBJ1-5	TRBD1	TRBV6-5	CASSRGTGVNQPQHF	TGTGCCAGCAGTCGGGGGACAGGGGTAAATCAGCCCCAGCATTTT
once	TRBJ2-7	TRBD2	TRBV28	CATREGPSREQYF	TGTGCCACCAGGGAGGGTCCCAGCCGCGAGCAGTACTTC
.	TRBJ1-5	.	TRBV29-1	CSVEQGNNQPQHF	TGCAGCGTTGAACAGGGTAACAATCAGCCCCAGCATTTT
few	TRBJ1-1	.	TRBV6-5	CASSYEGVNTEAFF	TGTGCCAGCAGTTACGAAGGGGTTAACACTGAAGCTTTCTTT
few	TRBJ1-2	.	TRBV7-3	CASSQTGFYGYTF	TGTGCCAGCAGCCAGACAGGTTTCTATGGCTACACCTTC
.	TRBJ2-2	.	TRBV2	CASSVAVANTGELFF	TGTGCCAGCAGTGTTGCGGTCGCGAACACCGGGGAGCTGTTTTTT
.	TRBJ2-7	TRBD1	TRBV28	CASRTGVFYEQYF	TGTGCCAGTAGGACAGGGGTATTTTACGAGCAGTACTTC
.	TRBJ2-2	.	TRBV5-1	CASSLVPSIAAQNTGELFF	TGCGCCAGCAGCTTGGTCCCGTCCATAGCGGCTCAGAACACCGGGGAGCTGTTTTTT
.	TRBJ1-5	TRBD1	TRBV16	CASSQLEGAKYSNQPQHF	TGTGCCAGCAGCCAGTTAGAGGGGGCGAAGTATAGCAATCAGCCCCAGCATTTT
.	TRBJ2-3	TRBD2	TRBV7-6	CASSFWTSGSVMDTQYF	TGTGCCAGCAGCTTCTGGACTAGCGGGAGTGTCATGGATACGCAGTATTTT
few	TRBJ2-1	.	TRBV19	CASSSTGGIYYNEQFF	TGTGCCAGTAGTTCAACGGGGGGCATATACTACAATGAGCAGTTCTTC
.	TRBJ1-2	TRBD1	TRBV25-1	CASSEKTFTRGRGGYTF	TGTGCCAGCAGTGAAAAGACATTTACAAGGGGGCGCGGTGGCTACACCTTC
.	TRBJ1-1	.	TRBV12-3/TRBV12-4	CASTEETEAFF	TGTGCCAGCACCGAAGAGACTGAAGCTTTCTTT
.	TRBJ2-2	TRBD1	TRBV5-1	CASSMGQGAGELFF	TGCGCCAGCAGCATGGGACAGGGGGCCGGGGAGCTGTTTTTT
.	TRBJ2-2	TRBD1	TRBV7-3	CASSPTGDGELFF	TGTGCCAGCAGCCCCACAGGGGACGGGGAGCTGTTTTTT
.	TRBJ2-3	TRBD1	TRBV5-1	CASSQRQGATQYF	TGCGCCAGCAGCCAAAGACAGGGGGCTACGCAGTATTTT
.	TRBJ2-1	TRBD1	TRBV24-1	CATSDPGTGGYNEQFF	TGTGCCACCAGTGATCCCGGGACAGGGGGCTACAATGAGCAGTTCTTC
.	TRBJ2-7	TRBD1	TRBV5-4	CASSTRQGTNEQYF	TGTGCCAGCAGCACCCGACAGGGGACGAACGAGCAGTACTTC
.	TRBJ2-3	.	TRBV7-2	CASRFEGGDTQYF	TGTGCCAGCAGGTTCGAGGGGGGGGATACGCAGTATTTT
.	TRBJ1-3	.	TRBV10-3	CAISDTTGNTIYF	TGTGCCATCAGTGATACAACAGGAAACACCATATATTTT
.	TRBJ1-5	.	TRBV6-2/TRBV6-3	CASSHPTITGHGNQPQHF	TGTGCCAGCAGTCACCCAACAATTACAGGGCACGGCAATCAGCCCCAGCATTTT
.	TRBJ2-2	TRBD2	TRBV9	CASSVGTSSGELFF	TGTGCCAGCAGCGTAGGGACTAGTTCCGGGGAGCTGTTTTTT
.	TRBJ1-4	TRBD1	TRBV2	CASIGQGAARLFF	TGTGCCAGCATTGGACAGGGGGCAGCACGTCTGTTTTTT
.	TRBJ1-5	.	TRBV6-5	CASSFNSNQPQHF	TGTGCCAGCAGTTTTAATAGCAATCAGCCCCAGCATTTT
.	TRBJ2-1	.	TRBV5-6	CASSYESSYNEQFF	TGTGCCAGCAGCTACGAGAGCTCCTACAATGAGCAGTTCTTC
.	TRBJ2-3	TRBD2	TRBV28	CASSLSGPGLAGDTQYF	TGTGCCAGCAGTTTATCAGGTCCGGGACTAGCGGGAGATACGCAGTATTTT
.	TRBJ1-5	.	TRBV6-6	CASSYGGNQPQHF	TGTGCCAGCAGTTACGGGGGGAATCAGCCCCAGCATTTT
.	TRBJ2-3	.	TRBV28	CASSPSGELNTQYF	TGTGCCAGCAGTCCCTCTGGGGAGTTAAATACGCAGTATTTT
.	TRBJ1-5	.	TRBV6-4	CASKLADQPQHF	TGTGCCAGCAAGCTTGCGGATCAGCCCCAGCATTTT
few	TRBJ2-7	TRBD2	TRBV28	CASSPPGLVGYEQYF	TGTGCCAGCAGTCCACCGGGACTAGTAGGCTACGAGCAGTACTTC
.	TRBJ2-7	.	TRBV27	CASSLWGEHEQYF	TGTGCCAGCAGTTTATGGGGGGAACACGAGCAGTACTTC
once	TRBJ1-1	.	TRBV9	CASSAGGRPEAFF	TGTGCCAGCAGCGCCGGTGGGCGCCCGGAAGCTTTCTTT